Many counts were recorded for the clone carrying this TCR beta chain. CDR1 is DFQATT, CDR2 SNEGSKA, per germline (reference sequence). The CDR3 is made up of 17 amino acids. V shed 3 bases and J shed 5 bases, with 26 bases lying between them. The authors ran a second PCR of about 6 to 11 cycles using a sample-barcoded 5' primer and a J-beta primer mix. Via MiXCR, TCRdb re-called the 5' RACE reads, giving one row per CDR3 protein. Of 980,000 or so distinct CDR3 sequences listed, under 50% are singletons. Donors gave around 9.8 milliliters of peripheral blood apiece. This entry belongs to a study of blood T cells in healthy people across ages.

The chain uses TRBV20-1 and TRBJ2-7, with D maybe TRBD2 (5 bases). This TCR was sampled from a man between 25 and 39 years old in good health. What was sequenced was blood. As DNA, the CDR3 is TGCAGTGCTAGGGCCCCACCTCGACGGAGGCAGGTTCACGAGCAGTACTTC. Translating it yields CSARAPPRRRQVHEQYF.